Listed below are T cell receptor beta chains from one sample, sequenced in a study of T-cell reconstitution after alpha-beta-depleted transplantation in children. TCRdb ran MiXCR on the PCR reads and lists one entry per CDR3 protein. The sample contains approximately 300,000 distinct CDR3 sequences, around 7.3% of which appear only once. Sequencing used peripheral blood, obtained 360 days after TCRalphabeta/CD19-depleted stem cell transplant. The receptor source for this set is a female patient aged 2-10 years who had a stem cell transplant for Fanconi anemia, so the T cells may come from the graft donor. Each CDR3 is given with its conserved first and last residue. The D gene is left open where the match is weak. For some rows the clone size is stated as once, few or many, or as a class when expanded; others skip it.

size	D	V	J	DNA	CDR3
few	NA	TRBV3-1	TRBJ2-7	TGTGCCAGCAGCCCATCCTGGGACCCGGACCACGAGCAGTACTTC	CASSPSWDPDHEQYF
many	NA	TRBV4-2	TRBJ2-1	TGTGCCAGCAGCCCCCCCGCCGGGGTGCCGGACGGGGAGCAGTTCTTC	CASSPPAGVPDGEQFF
NA	NA	TRBV21-1	TRBJ2-5	TGTGCCAGCAGCAAGTTAGCGGGGGGACAAGAGACCCAGTACTTC	CASSKLAGGQETQYF
many	NA	TRBV10-3	TRBJ2-6	TGTGCCATCAGTGAGGTGGCAGGTGGGGCCAACGTCCTGACTTTC	CAISEVAGGANVLTF
many	NA	TRBV5-1	TRBJ2-7	TGCGCCAGCAGCCGGGATCAGGGCGAGCAGTACTTC	CASSRDQGEQYF
few	NA	TRBV10-2	TRBJ2-7	TGCGCCAGCACTCCCACGGGACTGAACCCCTACGAGCAGTACTTC	CASTPTGLNPYEQYF
few	TRBD2	TRBV29-1	TRBJ2-1	TGCAGCGTTGAAGAGGTAGCGGGGGGACCAAACTCCTACAATGAGCAGTTCTTC	CSVEEVAGGPNSYNEQFF
many	TRBD2	TRBV7-2	TRBJ2-1	TGTGCCAGCAGCTTAGCCTCTAGCGGGTTCTACAATGAGCAGTTCTTC	CASSLASSGFYNEQFF
NA	NA	TRBV6-5	TRBJ2-1	TGTGCCAGCAGTTACTCGCGTTCTCAGCGCTACTACAATGAGCAGTTCTTC	CASSYSRSQRYYNEQFF
many	NA	TRBV20-1	TRBJ1-5	TGCAGTGCTAGAGCACAGGGCGGGACTCAGCCCCAGCATTTT	CSARAQGGTQPQHF
few	TRBD1	TRBV6-5	TRBJ2-1	TGTGCCAGCAGTTACCCTACCGGGACAGGGTATGGAGATGAGCAGTTCTTC	CASSYPTGTGYGDEQFF
many	NA	TRBV7-9	TRBJ1-3	TGTGCCAGCAGCCCAGGGAGCGTCCACTCTGGAAACACCATATATTTT	CASSPGSVHSGNTIYF
many	NA	TRBV6-1	TRBJ2-1	TGTGCCAGCACGAGTGGGAATGAGCAGTTCTTC	CASTSGNEQFF
many	NA	TRBV5-1	TRBJ2-5	TGCGCCAGCAGCGTCGACAGGAGTCAAGAGACCCAGTACTTC	CASSVDRSQETQYF
many	NA	TRBV5-1	TRBJ1-3	TGCGCCAGCAGCTTTCAGGGAGGCGGAAACACCATATATTTT	CASSFQGGGNTIYF
NA	TRBD1	TRBV12-5	TRBJ2-2	TGTGCTAGTGGTTTGGCACAAAACCAGGGGGCTGGCACCGGGGAGCTGTTTTTT	CASGLAQNQGAGTGELFF
NA	TRBD1	TRBV7-3	TRBJ2-5	TGTGCCAGCAGCCACGGGCCCGGGACAGAAGAGACCCAGTACTTC	CASSHGPGTEETQYF
many	NA	TRBV29-1	TRBJ1-1	TGCAGCGTTACGCCTGGTGGGGGGGACACTGAAGCTTTCTTT	CSVTPGGGDTEAFF
NA	TRBD1	TRBV28	TRBJ1-2	TGTGCCAGCAGTCCGGACAGGGGGCGCAACTATGGCTACACCTTC	CASSPDRGRNYGYTF